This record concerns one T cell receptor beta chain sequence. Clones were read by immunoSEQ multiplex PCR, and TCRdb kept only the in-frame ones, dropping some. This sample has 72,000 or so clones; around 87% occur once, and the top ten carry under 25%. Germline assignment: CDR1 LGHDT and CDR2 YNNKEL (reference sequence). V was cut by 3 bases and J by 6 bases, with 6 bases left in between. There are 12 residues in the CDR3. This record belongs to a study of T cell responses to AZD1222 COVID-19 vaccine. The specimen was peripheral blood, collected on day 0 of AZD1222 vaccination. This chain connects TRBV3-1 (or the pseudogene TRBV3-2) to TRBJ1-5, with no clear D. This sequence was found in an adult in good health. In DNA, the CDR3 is TGTGCCAGCAGCCATTATGGTCAGCCCCAGCATTTT. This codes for CASSHYGQPQHF.